This T cell receptor (beta chain) stems from a study of T cells after posttransplantation cyclophosphamide. This clone came up many times. Antigen unknown. Cyclophosphamide on days +3 and +4 followed busulfan-fludarabine conditioning and a marrow graft. Germline CDR1 GTSNPN, CDR2 SVGIG (reference sequence). J gave up 3 bases and V 7 bases, and 4 bases lay outside the gene matches. CDR3 length: 13 residues. General study results and limits: Skin or GI-infiltrating T cells shared few TRB sequences with blood.

Sequenced by immunoSEQ multiplex PCR; TCRdb stores in-frame clones only, minus some. The sample presents around 3,000 clones, none singletons. Material: PBMCs, obtained after allogeneic stem cell transplant with posttransplant cyclophosphamide. This sequence was found in a male patient in his 30s who received an allogeneic stem cell transplant from a related donor, was CMV-positive, and had acute GVHD only. Some T cells may have come from the graft donor. The chain joins TRBV30 to TRBJ1-5; 9 bases map to TRBD1. CDR3 DNA: TGTGCCTCGGACAGGGGCAACAATCAGCCCCAGCATTTT. This gives the protein CASDRGNNQPQHF.